The source of this T cell receptor (beta chain) is a study of technical replicates of blood from a handful of donors. Sequenced by immunoSEQ multiplex PCR; TCRdb stores in-frame clones only, minus some. The sample has 85,000 to 100,000 clones, approximately 94% seen once. This CDR3 is built from 16 residues. Germline V lookup: CDR1 LNHDA, CDR2 SQIVND (reference sequence). V lost 3 bases to trimming and J lost 0 bases; unmatched junction nucleotides: 7. Sequencing was carried out using T cells isolated from PBMCs. This TCR came from a human donor in good health. The chain couples TRBV19 to TRBJ2-7, with TRBD1 identical over 8 bases. This CDR3 is CASSIEDRGGSYEQYF. The CDR3 coding sequence is TGTGCCAGTAGTATCGAAGACAGGGGAGGCTCCTACGAGCAGTACTTC.